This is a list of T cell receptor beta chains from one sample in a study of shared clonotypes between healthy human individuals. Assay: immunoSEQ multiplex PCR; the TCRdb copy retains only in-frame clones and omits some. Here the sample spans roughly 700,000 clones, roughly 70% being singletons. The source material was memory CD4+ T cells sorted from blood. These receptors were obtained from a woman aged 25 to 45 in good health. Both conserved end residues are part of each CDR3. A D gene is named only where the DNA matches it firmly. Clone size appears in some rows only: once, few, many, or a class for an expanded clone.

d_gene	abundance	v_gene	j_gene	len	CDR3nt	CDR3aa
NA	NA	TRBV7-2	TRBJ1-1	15	TGTGCCAGCAGCTTAGTCCCAGGGATGAACACTGAAGCTTTCTTT	CASSLVPGMNTEAFF
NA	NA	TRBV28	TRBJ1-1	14	TGTGCCAGCAGTTTATCTGCCGGCCCGGGTCTGGCTTTCTTT	CASSLSAGPGLAFF
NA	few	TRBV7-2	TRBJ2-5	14	TGTGCCAGCACCTACAATCCAGGGAGAGAGACCCAGTACTTC	CASTYNPGRETQYF
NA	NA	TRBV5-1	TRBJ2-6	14	TGCGCCAGCAGCTTTGCGGCTGGGGCCAACGTCCTGACTTTC	CASSFAAGANVLTF
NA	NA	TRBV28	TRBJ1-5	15	TGTGCCAGCAGGCCCGGGACGGTTAGCAATCAGCCCCAGCATTTT	CASRPGTVSNQPQHF
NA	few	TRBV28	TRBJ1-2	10	TGTGCCAGCACCGGGGATGGCTACACCTTC	CASTGDGYTF
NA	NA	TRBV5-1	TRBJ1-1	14	TGCGCCAGCAGCTTGGGGGGTGCTATTCCTGAAGCTTTCTTT	CASSLGGAIPEAFF
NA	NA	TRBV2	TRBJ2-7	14	TGTGCCAGCAGTGTGGACAGTGTTCCCTACGAGCAGTACTTC	CASSVDSVPYEQYF
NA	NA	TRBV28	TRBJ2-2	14	TGTGCCAGCAGTCCCTTGAGGGGACCCGGGGAGCTGTTTTTT	CASSPLRGPGELFF
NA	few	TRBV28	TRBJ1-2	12	TGTGCCAGCAGTTTGGCCCGGCATGGCTACACCTTC	CASSLARHGYTF
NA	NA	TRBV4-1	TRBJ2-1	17	TGCGCCAGCAGCCAAGATTGGGCGCGGAACTCCTACAATGAGCAGTTCTTC	CASSQDWARNSYNEQFF
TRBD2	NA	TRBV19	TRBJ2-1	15	TGTGCCAGTAGTCCCCGGGAGGGCAGTGGGAATGAGCAGTTCTTC	CASSPREGSGNEQFF
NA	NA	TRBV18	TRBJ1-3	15	TGTGCCAGCTCACCACCTGATAGCTCTGGAAACACCATATATTTT	CASSPPDSSGNTIYF
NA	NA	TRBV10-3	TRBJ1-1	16	TGTGCCATCAGGGACCGGATTGAGCGGGAGAACACTGAAGCTTTCTTT	CAIRDRIERENTEAFF
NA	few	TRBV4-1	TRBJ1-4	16	TGCGCCAGCAGCCAAGTCCCTGACAGAATTAATGAAAAACTGTTTTTT	CASSQVPDRINEKLFF
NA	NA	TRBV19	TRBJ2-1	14	TGTGCCAGTAGTATAGTCTCCGGGACGAATGAGCAGTTCTTC	CASSIVSGTNEQFF
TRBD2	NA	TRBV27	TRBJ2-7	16	TGTGCCAGCAGTCCGGGGCGGGGGTTTAATGGGGACGAGCAGTACTTC	CASSPGRGFNGDEQYF
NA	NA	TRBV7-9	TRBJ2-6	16	TGTGCCAGCAGCCAAGGTAGAACCTCTGGGGCCAACGTCCTGACTTTC	CASSQGRTSGANVLTF
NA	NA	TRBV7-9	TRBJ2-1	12	TGTGCCAGCAGCTTAGGAGTCTATGAGCAGTTCTTC	CASSLGVYEQFF
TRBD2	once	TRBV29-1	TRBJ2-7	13	TGCAGCGTCTTGGGACTAGGCCATCGCGAGCAGTACTTC	CSVLGLGHREQYF
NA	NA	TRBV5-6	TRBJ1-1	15	TGTGCCAGCAGCTTGGTCAGTGCCACGAACACTGAAGCTTTCTTT	CASSLVSATNTEAFF
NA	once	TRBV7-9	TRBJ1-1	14	TGTGCCAGCAGCTTTCTGGACCGGGGCACTGAAGCTTTCTTT	CASSFLDRGTEAFF
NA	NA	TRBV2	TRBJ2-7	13	TGTGCCAGCGGGTGGGAGTACTCCTACGAGCAGTACTTC	CASGWEYSYEQYF
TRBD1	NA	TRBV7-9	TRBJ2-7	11	TGTGCCACGGACAGGGTCTACGAGCAGTACTTC	CATDRVYEQYF
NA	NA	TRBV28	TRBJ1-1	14	TGTGCCAGCAGGAACGGCGGCCACAATACTGAAGCTTTCTTT	CASRNGGHNTEAFF
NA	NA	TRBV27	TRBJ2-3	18	TGTGCCAGCAGACTAAGGGCGGGTTGGCGGGAAGTCGGAGATACGCAGTATTTT	CASRLRAGWREVGDTQYF
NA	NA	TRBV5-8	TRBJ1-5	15	TGTGCCAGCAGCTTGGCCTCGCTTGGTTTCCAGCCCCAGCATTTT	CASSLASLGFQPQHF
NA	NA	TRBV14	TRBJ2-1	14	TGTGCCAGCAGCCAATACGGGTCCTACAATGAGCAGTTCTTC	CASSQYGSYNEQFF
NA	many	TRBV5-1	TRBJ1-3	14	TGCGCCAGCAGCTTAGGGACGGATGGAAACACCATATATTTT	CASSLGTDGNTIYF
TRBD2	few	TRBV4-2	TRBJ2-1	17	TGTGCCAGCAGCCAAGAAGTCGGGACTAGCGGGAGGAATGAGCAGTTCTTC	CASSQEVGTSGRNEQFF
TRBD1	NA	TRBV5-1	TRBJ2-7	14	TGCGCCACCAAGACACAGACAGGGCCCTACGAGCAGTACTTC	CATKTQTGPYEQYF
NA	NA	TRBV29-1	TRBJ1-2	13	TGCAGCGTCGCCGGGGTCAGGAACTATGGCTACACCTTC	CSVAGVRNYGYTF
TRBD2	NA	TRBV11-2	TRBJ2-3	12	TGTGCCAGCAGGCCTAGCGGGAACCCCCCGTATTTT	CASRPSGNPPYF
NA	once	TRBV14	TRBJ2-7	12	TGTGCCAGCAGCTACAGGCCCCACGAGCAGTACTTC	CASSYRPHEQYF
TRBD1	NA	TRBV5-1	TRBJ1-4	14	TGCGCCAGCAGCTCACAGGGGGCGTATGAAAAACTGTTTTTT	CASSSQGAYEKLFF
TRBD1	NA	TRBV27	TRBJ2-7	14	TGTGCCAGCAGCCCCCTCGACAGGGTCTACGAGCAGTACTTC	CASSPLDRVYEQYF
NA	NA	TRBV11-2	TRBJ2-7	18	TGTGCCAGCAGCCCTACAAAGGGCAACACCGGGATCCCCTACGAGCAGTACTTC	CASSPTKGNTGIPYEQYF
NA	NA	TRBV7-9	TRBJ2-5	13	TGTGCCAGCAGCCTCGGATACGGGGAGACCCAGTACTTC	CASSLGYGETQYF
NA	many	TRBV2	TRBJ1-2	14	TGTGCCAGCAGTGACAGGGGAAATAACTATGGCTACACCTTC	CASSDRGNNYGYTF
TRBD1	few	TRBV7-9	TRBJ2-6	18	TGTGCCAGCACCACGACAGGGGGCGCTTTTATGGGGGCCAACGTCCTGACTTTC	CASTTTGGAFMGANVLTF
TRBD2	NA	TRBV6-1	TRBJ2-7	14	TGTGCCAGCAGTTATTTCCGGACTAGCGATGAGCAGTACTTC	CASSYFRTSDEQYF
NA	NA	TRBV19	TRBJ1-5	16	TGTGCCAGTAGTATAGTCGGGACACTCAGCAATCAGCCCCAGCATTTT	CASSIVGTLSNQPQHF
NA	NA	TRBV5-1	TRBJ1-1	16	TGCGCCAGCAGCCGGGGAGGGGCCACCAGCAACACTGAAGCTTTCTTT	CASSRGGATSNTEAFF
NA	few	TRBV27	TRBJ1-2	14	TGTGCCAGCAGTTTCTCTGGACGTTACTATGGCTACACCTTC	CASSFSGRYYGYTF
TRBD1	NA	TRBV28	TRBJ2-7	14	TGTGCCAGCAGTCCCCCGGACAGGGGGTACGAGCAGTACTTC	CASSPPDRGYEQYF
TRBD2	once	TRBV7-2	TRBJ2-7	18	TGTGCCAGCAGCTTAAGGCAATTCGGACTAGCGGACTCCTACGAGCAGTACTTC	CASSLRQFGLADSYEQYF
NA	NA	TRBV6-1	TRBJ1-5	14	TGTGCCAGCAGTGAGGCAGGGTGGACTCAGCCCCAGCATTTT	CASSEAGWTQPQHF
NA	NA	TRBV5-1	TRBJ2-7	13	TGCGCCAGCAGCGGATTAGCGGATATCGGGCAGTACTTC	CASSGLADIGQYF
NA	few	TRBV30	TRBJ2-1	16	TGTGCCTGGAGTGTACCGGGGAGGTCCTCCTACAATGAGCAGTTCTTC	CAWSVPGRSSYNEQFF
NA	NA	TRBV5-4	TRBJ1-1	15	TGTGCCAGCAGCTTGGTGAGGGGGATGAACACTGAAGCTTTCTTT	CASSLVRGMNTEAFF
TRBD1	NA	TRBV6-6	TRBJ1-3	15	TGTGCCAGCCGGGGGGGGACAGGGGATGGAAACACCATATATTTT	CASRGGTGDGNTIYF
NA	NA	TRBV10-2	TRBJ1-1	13	TGCGCCAGCAGTGAGTCCGGGGTACCAGAAGCTTTCTTT	CASSESGVPEAFF
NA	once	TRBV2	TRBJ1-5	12	TGTGCGAGCAGCGTCTCCAAGCAGCCCCAGCATTTT	CASSVSKQPQHF
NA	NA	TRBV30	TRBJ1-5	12	TGTGCCTCGGGCCAAGGGGATCAGCCCCAGCATTTT	CASGQGDQPQHF
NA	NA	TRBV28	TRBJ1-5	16	TGTGCCAGCAGACCTAATACAGGATATAGCAATCAGCCCCAGCATTTT	CASRPNTGYSNQPQHF